One and the same sample provided the 17 T cell receptor beta chains below, sequenced in a study of regulatory T cells in long-lasting Graves disease. Specified time point: newly diagnosed GD, antithyroid drugs for less than 3 months. There was RNA extracted from PBMCs, and the TCR library was made from it. iRepertoire HTBI primers and Arm-PCR of CDR3 regions built TCR beta libraries. MiXCR, run by TCRdb on the multiplex PCR reads, gives a single entry per CDR3 protein. The sample carries 350,000 to 500,000 distinct CDR3 sequences, around 15% recorded once. These data were also reused for a study on T cells in Graves' hyperthyroidism and ophthalmopathy.

The sample in question was peripheral blood mononuclear cells (PBMCs), obtained at new diagnosis, from a patient treated with antithyroid drugs. The source of these receptors is a woman in her twenties or thirties with Graves disease.

This clonotype came up many times. This chain links TRBV29-1 with TRBJ2-7; no reliable D call. The V end lost 4 bases, the J end lost 5 bases, and 15 bases lay between the germline ends. Germline values: CDR1 SQVTM, CDR2 ANQGSEA. There are 13 residues in the CDR3. The CDR3 DNA sequence: TGCAGCGTTGCTCTAACGGTAGTCCACGAGCAGTACTTC. This sequence encodes CSVALTVVHEQYF.

Many counts were recorded for this clonotype. The chain is built from TRBV7-9 and TRBJ2-1, with TRBD2 matching 8 bases. CDR3 length: 17 residues. The junction had 12 bases not matched to a gene; V was cut back by 5 bases and J by 3 bases. In germline, CDR1 is SEHNR, CDR2 FQNEAQ (reference sequence). The CDR3 reads CASSRSSAGGFYNEQFF. Written as DNA, the CDR3 is TGTGCCAGCAGCAGATCTAGCGCGGGAGGCTTCTACAATGAGCAGTTCTTC. The whole variable domain, filled in from reference TRBV7-9 and TRBJ2-1, reads DTGVSQNPRHKITKRGQNVTFRCDPISEHNRLYWYRQTLGQGPEFLTYFQNEAQLEKSRLLSDRFSAERPKGSFSTLEIQRTEQGDSAMYLCASSRSSAGGFYNEQFFGPGTRLTVL.

The chain has TRBV28 and TRBJ1-4; unclear D gene. Between the trimmed V and J ends, which lost 2 bases and 5 bases, there was a span of 12 bases. Germline V gene data show CDR1 as MDHEN and CDR2 as SYDVKM. The CDR3 consists of 15 residues. CDR3 DNA sequence: TGTGCCAGCAGTTTAGGAGGGAGAGGGAATGAAAAACTGTTTTTT. Residues: CASSLGGRGNEKLFF.

The chain recombines TRBV6-2 or TRBV6-3 with TRBJ2-5, with 10 bases matching TRBD2. The CDR3 is 12 residues long. Per germline, CDR1 MNHEY and CDR2 SVGEGT. V trimming: 8 bases; J trimming: 5 bases; junction bases outside the gene matches: 2. CDR3 residues: CASRAGGETQYF. The CDR3 DNA sequence: TGTGCCAGCCGAGCGGGAGGGGAGACCCAGTACTTC.

Note on this clonotype: Given a much more abundant clone one base away, this may be a read error. This rearrangement joins TRBV7-3 to TRBJ2-7; possibly TRBD1 for D (5 bases). Trimming stripped 2 bases from V and 9 bases from J, with 14 bases between. Looked up from germline, CDR1 is SGHTA and CDR2 is FQGTGA. The CDR3 sequence is 13 residues long. CDR3 sequence reads: CASSLGGAGVQYF. Written as DNA, the CDR3 is TGTGCCAGCAGCTTAGGTGGGGCCGGCGTGCAGTACTTC.

This clonotype was seen repeatedly, ten times or more. This chain links TRBV7-3 with TRBJ1-1; D is undetermined. Trimming removed 5 bases at V and 1 base at J, with 11 bases between. Germline lookup yields CDR1 SGHTA and CDR2 FQGTGA. The CDR3 spans 14 residues. CDR3 nucleotide sequence: TGTGCCAGCAGCACCAACGGGCCGAACACTGAAGCTTTCTTT. Its translation is CASSTNGPNTEAFF.

V usage is TRBV19 and J usage is TRBJ2-3; perhaps TRBD2 as D (7 bases). Germline CDR1 LNHDA, CDR2 SQIVND (reference sequence). This CDR3 comprises 17 residues. Trimming left V 11 bases short and J 1 base short, with 25 bases between. The CDR3 DNA follows: TGTGCCGCCGGGGGGCGGGAGCTCCTCCGGGGCACAGATACGCAGTATTTT. Amino acid sequence: CAAGGRELLRGTDTQYF.

The chain has TRBV6-9 and TRBJ1-1; no firm D call. The CDR3 has 12 amino acids. V was pared by 4 bases and J by 5 bases, with 8 bases between. The germline V gene has CDR1 MNHGY and CDR2 SVAAGI. The CDR3 is CASSFGLTEAFF. In nucleotides, the CDR3 is TGTGCCAGCAGTTTTGGACTTACTGAAGCTTTCTTT.

The V call is TRBV7-9, the J call TRBJ1-1, with TRBD1 as a possible D gene (5 bases). CDR3 length equals 14 residues. Germline V gene sequence: CDR1 SEHNR, CDR2 FQNEAQ (reference sequence). Trimming shortened V by 1 base and J by 6 bases, and 12 bases separated the two germline ends. The CDR3 loop reads CASSLGRDQAEAFF. The DNA of the CDR3 is TGTGCCAGCAGCTTAGGCAGGGATCAAGCTGAAGCTTTCTTT. Together with reference TRBV7-9 and TRBJ1-1, the CDR3 gives the full variable domain: DTGVSQNPRHKITKRGQNVTFRCDPISEHNRLYWYRQTLGQGPEFLTYFQNEAQLEKSRLLSDRFSAERPKGSFSTLEIQRTEQGDSAMYLCASSLGRDQAEAFFGQGTRLTVV.

This clonotype was counted many times. The chain links TRBV28 to TRBJ1-2, with 7 nucleotides matching TRBD1. The V and J ends lost 2 bases and 4 bases, in that order; junction bases with no gene match: 4. The CDR3 runs to 14 residues. Germline V gene sequence: CDR1 MDHEN, CDR2 SYDVKM. DNA for the CDR3: TGTGCCAGCAGTTTAGGGGGACAGATCTATGGCTACACCTTC. Translating gives CASSLGGQIYGYTF.

To note about this clonotype: A much larger clone sits a single nucleotide away, making a read error possible. The CDR3 coding sequence is TGCGCCAGCAACCTCCTTCCAAGCTCCTACAATGAGCAGTTCTTC. Translated, it gives CASNLLPSSYNEQFF. The rearrangement joins TRBV5-1 to TRBJ2-1, with D uncertain. Looked up from germline, CDR1 is SGHRS and CDR2 is YFSETQ. The CDR3 is 15 amino acids. V was pared by 6 bases and J by 0 bases, with 13 bases between.

This clonotype was observed a few times. The chain recombines TRBV7-2 with TRBJ1-3; D may be TRBD1 (5 bases). Germline CDR1 and CDR2: SGHTA and FQGNSA. This CDR3 comprises 15 residues. Trimming stripped 5 bases from V and 4 bases from J, with 15 bases between. Written as DNA, the CDR3 is TGTGCCAGCAGCGTAGGGGCGGCCGCAGGAAACACCATATATTTT. This gives the protein CASSVGAAAGNTIYF.

This clonotype has ten or more counts. V gene TRBV2 combines with J gene TRBJ2-5; 9 nucleotides align to TRBD1. This CDR3 comprises 14 residues. J was trimmed by 2 bases and V by 6 bases; bases with no gene match: 4. Germline assignment: CDR1 SNHLY and CDR2 FYNNEI. The CDR3 protein is CASRNDRGQETQYF. The CDR3 DNA reads TGTGCCAGCAGGAACGACAGGGGGCAAGAGACCCAGTACTTC.

The genes are TRBV5-1 and TRBJ2-2, with 9 nucleotides matching TRBD2. Losses at the gene ends were 4 bases for V and 4 bases for J; bases not matched to a gene: 11. The CDR3 sequence is 17 residues long. Germline loops: CDR1 SGHRS, CDR2 YFSETQ. CDR3 DNA: TGCGCCAGCAGCGCCACTAGCGGGCACGGAGGCACCGGGGAGCTGTTTTTT. Protein sequence: CASSATSGHGGTGELFF.

This clonotype was seen at least ten times. V is TRBV6-2 or TRBV6-3 and J is TRBJ1-5; TRBD1 matches at 12 bases. The CDR3 runs to 14 residues. V gave up 8 bases and J gave up 7 bases; unmatched junction bases: 6. Looked up from germline, CDR1 is MNHEY and CDR2 is SVGEGT. The CDR3 is CASAWDRGRQPQHF. The CDR3 DNA is TGTGCCAGCGCATGGGACAGGGGGCGGCAGCCCCAGCATTTT.

Ten or more counts support this clonotype. The rearrangement links TRBV30 to TRBJ2-1; the D is unclear. Germline CDR1 and CDR2: GTSNPN and SVGIG (reference sequence). The CDR3 sequence is 11 residues long. Trimming left V 1 base short and J 6 bases short, with 4 bases between. In DNA form, the CDR3 reads TGTGCCTGGAGTGCCTCCAATGAGCAGTTCTTC. Amino acid sequence: CAWSASNEQFF.

V is TRBV13 and J is TRBJ2-5; 7 positions match TRBD1. The J segment lost 1 base and the V segment lost 5 bases, leaving 7 bases of the junction unmatched. The CDR3 has 15 residues. Germline-derived CDR1 and CDR2 are PRHDT and FYEKMQ (reference sequence). The CDR3 is CASSNPGQFQETQYF. CDR3 coding DNA: TGTGCCAGCAGCAACCCGGGACAGTTCCAAGAGACCCAGTACTTC.